The rows below give T cell receptor beta chains drawn from one sample of a study of cytomegalovirus exposure and HLA in healthy donors. Here immunoSEQ multiplex PCR was the method, and the copy in TCRdb shows in-frame clones only, minus some. Of some 220,000 clones listed, roughly 91% are singletons. Sample: PBMCs. These receptors were taken from a young woman in good health and CMV-seronegative. Each CDR3 is given with its conserved first and last residue. The listing skips clone size in some rows; elsewhere it reads once, few, many or a size class.

clone_size j_call v_call cdr3_length cdr3_aa
few TRBJ2-7 TRBV5-8 13 CASSFTRGSEQYF
- TRBJ1-3 TRBV15 15 CATSRDSLSGNTIYF
few TRBJ2-3 TRBV6-1 11 CASSVEDTQYF
- TRBJ1-1 TRBV29-1 12 CSARTLSAEAFF
- TRBJ2-2 TRBV9 16 CASSVVGHWNTGELFF
- TRBJ2-7 TRBV5-4 17 CASSLWTSGGILYEQYF
- TRBJ1-3 TRBV13 16 CASSARHRGSGNTIYF
- TRBJ1-6 TRBV6-6 14 CASSFTGGDSPLHF
- TRBJ2-3 TRBV30 14 CAWRQGFSTDTQYF
- TRBJ1-1 TRBV7-6 17 CASSLASLGRGATEAFF
once TRBJ2-7 TRBV6-5 16 CASSSDRSYFSYEQYF
- TRBJ2-7 TRBV6-6 16 CASSYKGGTAVVGQYF
- TRBJ2-1 TRBV4-1 21 CASSQLPLAGGPNSSYNEQFF
- TRBJ2-6 TRBV27 17 CASSGWSYLSGANVLTF
- TRBJ1-2 TRBV9 15 CASSVGHPNNYGYTF
once TRBJ1-1 TRBV4-3 19 CASSQVSSRLSSLGTEAFF
- TRBJ2-3 TRBV5-4 15 CASSVTSGSTDTQYF
- TRBJ1-1 TRBV6-1 13 CASGRGANTEAFF
- TRBJ2-3 TRBV7-9 15 CASSLGQGGRDTQYF
- TRBJ1-5 TRBV27 18 CASSPDRGPSYSNQPQHF
once TRBJ2-3 TRBV18 17 CASSPSTSVTGGGTQYF
- TRBJ2-2 TRBV5-6 18 CASSSIPPRGPGTGELFF
- TRBJ1-6 TRBV30 14 CASQPGQYNSPLHF
- TRBJ1-1 TRBV19 15 CASSAKQGVFSEAFF
- TRBJ1-1 TRBV4-2 14 CASSQGWGDTEAFF
- TRBJ2-7 TRBV7-9 11 CASSPSDEQYF
- TRBJ2-1 TRBV7-2 16 CASSAEGLAGHNEQFF
- TRBJ1-1 TRBV7-9 15 CASSPDRAFRTEAFF
- TRBJ1-4 TRBV29-1 14 CSVLNTRTNEKLFF
- TRBJ2-1 TRBV5-1 13 CASSLSAGTGQFF
- TRBJ1-2 TRBV4-2 16 CASSHWTGSNYDGYTF
- TRBJ1-4 TRBV6-1 12 CASRAVFSRLFF
- TRBJ1-5 TRBV7-9 13 CASSSQGDQPQHF
- TRBJ2-7 TRBV4-2 16 CASSQDLLAGSYEQYF
- TRBJ2-7 TRBV11-3 14 CASSEPGQSYEQYF
- TRBJ2-2 TRBV9 15 CASSVEGAQNGELFF
few TRBJ2-5 TRBV10-3 14 CAIRGTGGEETQYF
- TRBJ1-1 TRBV18 14 CASSPRTGETEAFF
- TRBJ1-4 TRBV5-1 14 CASRQGDSNEKLFF
- TRBJ2-7 TRBV7-2 17 CASSPMEGPWSSYEQYF
- TRBJ2-1 TRBV4-1 17 CASSQASGGLSYNEQFF